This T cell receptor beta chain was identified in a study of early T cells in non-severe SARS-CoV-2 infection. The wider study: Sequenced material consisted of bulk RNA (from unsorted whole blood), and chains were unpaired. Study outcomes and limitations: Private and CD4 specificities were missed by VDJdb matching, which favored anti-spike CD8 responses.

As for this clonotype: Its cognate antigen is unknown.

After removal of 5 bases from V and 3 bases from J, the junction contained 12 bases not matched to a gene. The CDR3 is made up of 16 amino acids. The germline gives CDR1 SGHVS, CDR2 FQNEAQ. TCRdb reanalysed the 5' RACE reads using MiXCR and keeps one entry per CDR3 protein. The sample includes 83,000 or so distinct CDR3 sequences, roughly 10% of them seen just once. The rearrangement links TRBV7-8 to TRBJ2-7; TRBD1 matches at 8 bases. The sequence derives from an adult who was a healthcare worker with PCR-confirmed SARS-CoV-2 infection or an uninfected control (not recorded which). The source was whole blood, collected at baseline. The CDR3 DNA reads TGTGCCAGCAGCCCCGACAGGGGACCTCCATTCTACGAGCAGTACTTC. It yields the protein CASSPDRGPPFYEQYF.